Below, 16 T cell receptor beta chains from the same sample are listed, as sequenced in a study of PD-L1 blockade in urothelial cancer. Assay: immunoSEQ multiplex PCR; the TCRdb copy retains only in-frame clones and omits some. The table has around 120,000 clones, roughly 89% seen once. Time point here: peripheral blood 6 weeks after treatment start. Material: PBMCs, obtained around atezolizumab (anti-PD-L1) treatment. The receptors were sampled from a man aged 60 to 69 with urothelial cancer.

This chain uses TRBV19 with TRBJ2-5; TRBD1 matches at 7 bases. Germline-derived CDR1 and CDR2 are LNHDA and SQIVND (reference sequence). There are 13 residues in the CDR3. Trimming at V came to 4 bases and at J to 5 bases, leaving 4 bases not matched to a gene. CDR3 region: CASSNTGVETQYF. The DNA of the CDR3 is TGTGCCAGTAGTAATACAGGGGTGGAGACCCAGTACTTC. The full variable domain, rest sourced from reference TRBV19 and TRBJ2-5, is DGGITQSPKYLFRKEGQNVTLSCEQNLNHDAMYWYRQDPGQGLRLIYYSQIVNDFQKGDIAEGYSVSREKKESFPLTVTSAQKNPTAFYLCASSNTGVETQYFGPGTRLLVL.

The V and J genes are TRBV29-1 and TRBJ2-1; 7 nucleotides agree with TRBD1. There are 11 residues in the CDR3. Germline CDR1 and CDR2: SQVTM and ANQGSEA. The J segment lost 11 bases and the V segment lost 3 bases, leaving 4 bases of the junction unmatched. CDR3: CSVDLGQQQFF. In nucleotides, the CDR3 is TGCAGCGTTGATTTGGGACAGCAGCAGTTCTTC.

The chain joins TRBV4-3 to TRBJ2-3, with 11 bases aligning to TRBD2. CDR1 is LGHNA, CDR2 YSLEER, per germline. The ends lost 1 base at V and 0 bases at J; junction bases unmatched: 9. CDR3 length: 19 residues. As DNA, the CDR3 is TGCGCCAGCAGCCAAGGCCCTAGCGGGGGGCTTACTAGCACAGATACGCAGTATTTT. Encoded protein: CASSQGPSGGLTSTDTQYF.

The rearrangement joins TRBV28 to TRBJ1-6; tentatively, D is TRBD1 (6 bases). CDR1 is MDHEN and CDR2 is SYDVKM in the germline V gene. This CDR3 is built from 16 residues. The V end was cut by 3 bases, the J end by 6 bases, with 15 bases between. CDR3 DNA: TGTGCCAGCAGTTTCCCTGAGGGGGGGGGTAATTCACCCCTCCACTTT. It is translated as CASSFPEGGGNSPLHF. Drawing the rest from reference TRBV28 and TRBJ1-6, the complete variable domain is DVKVTQSSRYLVKRTGEKVFLECVQDMDHENMFWYRQDPGLGLRLIYFSYDVKMKEKGDIPEGYSVSREKKERFSLILESASTNQTSMYLCASSFPEGGGNSPLHFGNGTRLTVT.

V gene TRBV28 combines with J gene TRBJ1-5, with TRBD1 identical over 7 bases. V lost 5 bases to trimming and J lost 2 bases; unmatched junction nucleotides: 6. The germline V gene encodes CDR1 MDHEN and CDR2 SYDVKM. CDR3 length: 15 amino acids. The CDR3 nucleotides are TGTGCCAGCAGTGCAGACAGGGTTGGCAATCAGCCCCAGCATTTT. Translating gives CASSADRVGNQPQHF.

The chain combines TRBV10-3 with TRBJ1-6, with a possible D match to TRBD1 (5 bases). The germline V gene encodes CDR1 ENHRY and CDR2 SYGVKD. V was pared by 7 bases and J by 7 bases, with 11 bases between. The CDR3 has 13 amino acids. CDR3: CAITKGSNSPLHF. In DNA form, the CDR3 reads TGTGCCATCACCAAGGGGTCAAATTCACCCCTCCACTTT.

The sample holds one count of this clone. The chain joins TRBV7-9 to TRBJ2-3; D not certain. Germline-derived CDR1 and CDR2 are SEHNR and FQNEAQ (reference sequence). The CDR3 length is 14 residues. Trimming left V 5 bases short and J 1 base short, with 10 bases between. The CDR3 is CASSRSAGTDTQYF. The CDR3 DNA follows: TGTGCCAGCAGCCGCTCCGCGGGCACAGATACGCAGTATTTT. The full variable domain, with the rest looked up from reference TRBV7-9 and TRBJ2-3, is DTGVSQNPRHKITKRGQNVTFRCDPISEHNRLYWYRQTLGQGPEFLTYFQNEAQLEKSRLLSDRFSAERPKGSFSTLEIQRTEQGDSAMYLCASSRSAGTDTQYFGPGTRLTVL.

This clone was picked up a small number of times. V usage is TRBV6-5 and J usage is TRBJ1-5, with 7 bases that match TRBD1. With V trimmed by 6 bases and J by 6 bases, 8 bases remained unmatched. The CDR3 covers 14 residues. The germline CDR1 and CDR2 sequences are MNHEY and SVGAGI. CDR3 DNA: TGTGCCAGCAGCACAGACAGGGCAGGTCAGCCCCAGCATTTT. Translating gives CASSTDRAGQPQHF.

This rearrangement joins TRBV5-5 to TRBJ2-7; 10 bases are shared with TRBD1. There are 15 residues in the CDR3. Germline loops: CDR1 SGHKS, CDR2 YYEKEE (reference sequence). The J segment lost 4 bases and the V segment lost 1 base, leaving 5 bases of the junction unmatched. CDR3 residues: CASSLFGTGAYEQYF. CDR3 nucleotides: TGTGCCAGCAGCTTGTTTGGGACAGGGGCTTACGAGCAGTACTTC. Together with reference TRBV5-5 and TRBJ2-7, the CDR3 gives the full variable domain: DAGVTQSPTHLIKTRGQQVTLRCSPISGHKSVSWYQQVLGQGPQFIFQYYEKEERGRGNFPDRFSARQFPNYSSELNVNALLLGDSALYLCASSLFGTGAYEQYFGPGTRLTVT.

This sequence joins TRBV10-2 and TRBJ2-6; 9 nucleotides align to TRBD2. The V segment lost 6 bases and the J segment 0 bases; nucleotides outside the gene matches: 6. The V gene's germline CDR1 is WSHSY and CDR2 SAAADI. The CDR3 consists of 17 residues. The CDR3 coding sequence is TGCGCCAGCAGCCTAGCGGGGACATTCTCTGGGGCCAACGTCCTGACTTTC. It codes for CASSLAGTFSGANVLTF.

The table lists this clone with a few counts. The CDR3 DNA reads as TGCGCCAGCGCCTCCCCGGACAAGCCCCGTGGCTACACCTTC. Protein sequence: CASASPDKPRGYTF. This chain uses TRBV5-1 with TRBJ1-2; perhaps TRBD1 as D (5 bases). Between the trimmed V and J ends, which lost 7 bases and 7 bases, there was a span of 20 bases. CDR1 and CDR2 from the germline V gene are SGHRS and YFSETQ. The CDR3 sequence is 14 residues long.

This chain connects TRBV18 to TRBJ2-2, with D hard to call. CDR1 is KGHSH, CDR2 LQKENI, per germline. Trimming shortened V by 3 bases and J by 1 base, and 6 bases separated the two germline ends. CDR3 length equals 14 residues. CDR3 amino acids: CASSPQRNTGELFF. The CDR3 DNA reads as TGTGCCAGCTCACCCCAGCGGAACACCGGGGAGCTGTTTTTT.

The genes are TRBV2 and TRBJ1-5; D is perhaps TRBD1 (5 bases). This CDR3 is 13 amino acids long. Germline values: CDR1 SNHLY, CDR2 FYNNEI. Between the trimmed V and J ends, which lost 8 bases and 5 bases, there was a span of 13 bases. The CDR3 sequence is CASHADTDQPQHF. As DNA, the CDR3 is TGTGCCAGCCATGCGGACACTGATCAGCCCCAGCATTTT.

This chain uses TRBV5-1 with TRBJ2-1; 8 bases line up with TRBD1. The ends lost 4 bases at V and 1 base at J; junction bases unmatched: 4. CDR1 SGHRS and CDR2 YFSETQ come from the germline V gene. This CDR3 has 15 amino acids. In nucleotides, the CDR3 is TGCGCCAGCAGCCCGACAGGGGAGTCCTACAATGAGCAGTTCTTC. It translates to CASSPTGESYNEQFF.

V usage is TRBV4-2 and J usage is TRBJ2-2; D is uncertain. Trimming stripped 1 base from V and 5 bases from J, with 8 bases between. The CDR3 totals 14 residues. Germline V gives CDR1 LGHNA, CDR2 YNFKEQ. The CDR3 sequence: CASSQGSLTGELFF. CDR3 DNA sequence: TGTGCCAGCAGCCAAGGTTCCCTGACCGGGGAGCTGTTTTTT.

The chain couples TRBV5-1 to TRBJ2-7; D not resolved. V shed 4 bases and J shed 5 bases, with 13 bases lying between them. This CDR3 comprises 13 residues. Per germline, CDR1 SGHRS and CDR2 YFSETQ. CDR3 in amino acids: CASSIGFADEQYF. The CDR3 DNA reads TGCGCCAGCAGCATTGGTTTCGCGGACGAGCAGTACTTC.